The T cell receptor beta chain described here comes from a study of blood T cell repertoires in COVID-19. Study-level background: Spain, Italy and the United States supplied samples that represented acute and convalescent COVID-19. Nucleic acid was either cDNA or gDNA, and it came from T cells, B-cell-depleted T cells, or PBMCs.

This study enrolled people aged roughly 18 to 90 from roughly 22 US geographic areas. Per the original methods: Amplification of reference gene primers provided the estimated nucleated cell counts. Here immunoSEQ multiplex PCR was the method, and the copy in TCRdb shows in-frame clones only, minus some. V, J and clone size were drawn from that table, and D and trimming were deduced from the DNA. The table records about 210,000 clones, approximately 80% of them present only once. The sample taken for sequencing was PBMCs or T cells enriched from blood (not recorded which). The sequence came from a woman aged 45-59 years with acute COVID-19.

CDR3 sequence reads: CASRDSPSTDTQYF. The CDR3 nucleotides read TGTGCCAGCAGAGATAGTCCTAGCACAGATACGCAGTATTTT. This rearrangement joins TRBV7-8 to TRBJ2-3; D call uncertain. This CDR3 is built from 14 residues. CDR1 and CDR2 (germline): SGHVS, FQNEAQ. V was clipped by 6 bases and J by 0 bases, with 10 bases between them.